The 16 T cell receptor beta chains given below trace back to one sample, sequenced in a study of CD8 T cells in Susac syndrome. Reverse transcription of about 0.45 to 1 ug RNA was performed with random hexamers. A single record per CDR3 protein comes from TCRdb applying MiXCR to the immunoSEQ multiplex PCR reads. The table includes about 110,000 distinct CDR3 sequences, around 94% detected once. Sequencing used CD8+ T cells from PBMCs. The receptor source for this set is a human donor with Susac syndrome.

This chain joins TRBV6-5 and TRBJ1-2, with D perhaps matching TRBD1 (5 bases). V dropped 3 bases and J dropped 2 bases, with 13 bases sitting between them. The CDR3 loop spans 15 amino acids. CDR1 and CDR2 from the germline V gene are MNHEY and SVGAGI. CDR3 amino acids: CASSYAGDSNYGYTF. CDR3 DNA sequence: TGTGCCAGCAGTTATGCCGGAGACAGCAACTATGGCTACACCTTC.

This sequence joins TRBV4-3 and TRBJ2-7; 7 bases align to TRBD2. V was clipped by 6 bases and J by 7 bases; unmatched bases: 6. Germline V gives CDR1 LGHNA, CDR2 YSLEER. This CDR3 spans 12 amino acids. The CDR3 spells CASRGEGREQYF. As DNA, the CDR3 is TGCGCCAGCAGGGGGGAGGGGAGGGAGCAGTACTTC.

V is TRBV3-1 and J is TRBJ1-1, with D perhaps matching TRBD1 (5 bases). V lost 0 bases and J 6 bases, leaving 11 bases between the germline ends. The CDR3 covers 14 residues. CDR1 is LGHDT and CDR2 is YNNKEL in the germline V gene (reference sequence). The CDR3 loop reads CASSQDLGGPEAFF. CDR3 nucleotide sequence: TGTGCCAGCAGCCAAGATCTGGGGGGACCTGAAGCTTTCTTT.

The rearrangement uses TRBV20-1 and TRBJ2-1, with 13 positions matching TRBD2. Germline V gives CDR1 DFQATT, CDR2 SNEGSKA (reference sequence). Trimming took 0 bases from V and 0 from J; bases not matched to a gene: 8. CDR3 length equals 19 residues. CDR3 sequence reads: CSARDLGTSGKSSYNEQFF. In nucleotides, the CDR3 is TGCAGTGCTAGAGATCTGGGGACTAGCGGGAAGAGCTCCTACAATGAGCAGTTCTTC.

This chain connects TRBV15 to TRBJ2-2; 8 bases agree with TRBD2. The CDR3 contains 17 residues. Germline V gene data show CDR1 as LNHNV and CDR2 as YYDKDF (reference sequence). V gave up 0 bases and J gave up 2 bases; unmatched junction bases: 5. The CDR3 DNA follows: TGTGCCACCAGCAGAGATTCGGGGGGGGCCAACACCGGGGAGCTGTTTTTT. This gives the protein CATSRDSGGANTGELFF.

V usage is TRBV15 and J usage is TRBJ1-5; TRBD1 agrees at 8 bases. The CDR3 loop spans 15 amino acids. After removal of 7 bases from V and 4 bases from J, the junction contained 9 bases not matched to a gene. The germline gives CDR1 LNHNV, CDR2 YYDKDF (reference sequence). Here the CDR3 DNA reads TGTGCCACCAAAATTTGGGGACAGGCTAATCAGCCCCAGCATTTT. Translating it yields CATKIWGQANQPQHF.

The rearrangement uses TRBV14 and TRBJ2-6; D call uncertain. The CDR3 totals 16 residues. CDR1 and CDR2 from the germline V gene are SGHDN and FVKESK. Between the trimmed V and J ends, which lost 3 bases and 1 base, there was a span of 10 bases. The CDR3 region is CASSQNSLSGANVLTF. The DNA of the CDR3 is TGTGCCAGCAGCCAGAATAGCTTGTCTGGGGCCAACGTCCTGACTTTC.

The genes are TRBV7-9 and TRBJ2-5, with D maybe TRBD1 (5 bases). Trimming cost V 6 bases and J 5 bases, with 7 bases left between them. Per the germline V gene, CDR1 is SEHNR and CDR2 is FQNEAQ (reference sequence). There are 11 residues in the CDR3. The CDR3 nucleotides are TGTGCCAGCAGTAACAGGGAGACCCAGTACTTC. Amino acid sequence: CASSNRETQYF. The full variable domain, completed using reference TRBV7-9 and TRBJ2-5, is DTGVSQNPRHKITKRGQNVTFRCDPISEHNRLYWYRQTLGQGPEFLTYFQNEAQLEKSRLLSDRFSAERPKGSFSTLEIQRTEQGDSAMYLCASSNRETQYFGPGTRLLVL.

This chain joins TRBV7-8 and TRBJ1-1; no definite D call. The CDR3 is 16 residues long. The V end was cut by 2 bases, the J end by 1 base, with 14 bases between. The germline V gene has CDR1 SGHVS and CDR2 FQNEAQ. CDR3 bases: TGTGCCAGCAGCTTAAAGGGCCAAATTTGGAACACTGAAGCTTTCTTT. This translates into CASSLKGQIWNTEAFF. Complete variable domain (other parts from reference TRBV7-8 and TRBJ1-1): GAGVSQSPRYKVAKRGQDVALRCDPISGHVSLFWYQQALGQGPEFLTYFQNEAQLDKSGLPSDRFFAERPEGSVSTLKIQRTQQEDSAVYLCASSLKGQIWNTEAFFGQGTRLTVV.

The chain links TRBV12-3 or TRBV12-4 to TRBJ2-7; weak D call: TRBD1 (6 bases). The CDR3 runs 12 residues. Trimming removed 8 bases at V and 0 bases at J, with 8 bases between. CDR3 in amino acids: CASGTSSYEQYF. CDR3 sequence (DNA): TGTGCCAGCGGGACAAGCTCCTACGAGCAGTACTTC.

The CDR3 DNA is TGCAGTGCTAGAGATTCAGGGCGTCCCTACAATGAGCAGTTCTTC. As protein: CSARDSGRPYNEQFF. The chain is built from TRBV20-1 and TRBJ2-1; TRBD1 might be the D (5 bases). Trimming took off 0 bases at V and 2 bases at J, with 11 bases between the two ends. Germline CDR1 reads DFQATT; CDR2 reads SNEGSKA (reference sequence). The CDR3 contains 15 residues.

Only a few counts were recorded for this clonotype. V gene TRBV6-6 combines with J gene TRBJ2-7, with unresolved D. CDR1 MNHNY and CDR2 SVGAGI come from the germline V gene (reference sequence). The germline V and J ends were trimmed by 1 base and 0 bases, with 4 bases remaining between them. The CDR3 is 13 residues long. CDR3 in amino acids: CASSYLASYEQYF. As DNA, the CDR3 is TGTGCCAGCAGTTACTTAGCCTCCTACGAGCAGTACTTC.

CDR3 protein: CASSPSDVVGGELFF. CDR3 nucleotides: TGTGCCAGCAGCCCAAGCGACGTAGTAGGAGGGGAGCTGTTTTTT. The rearrangement links TRBV4-2 to TRBJ2-2, with unresolved D. Germline loops: CDR1 LGHNA, CDR2 YNFKEQ. This CDR3 region has 15 residues. Trimming took 4 bases from V and 8 from J, leaving 17 bases between them.

The V gene is TRBV19, the J gene TRBJ2-2; TRBD2 might be the D (7 bases). V was clipped by 9 bases and J by 6 bases, with 14 bases between them. The CDR3 length is 13 residues. The germline gives CDR1 LNHDA, CDR2 SQIVND (reference sequence). CDR3 protein: CASSRGGAGELFF. CDR3 nucleotides: TGTGCCAGCTCGCGAGGGGGGGCCGGGGAGCTGTTTTTT.

The chain's CDR3 is CASSLGEGAGANVLTF. The CDR3, as DNA: TGTGCCAGCAGCTTGGGGGAGGGCGCCGGGGCCAACGTCCTGACTTTC. The chain combines TRBV5-4 with TRBJ2-6, with TRBD2 matching 7 bases. V dropped 0 bases and J dropped 4; count of bases not matched to a gene: 4. This CDR3 has 16 amino acids. Germline V gene lookup returns CDR1 SGHNT and CDR2 YYREEE (reference sequence).

The count of this clonotype is one. V usage is TRBV15 and J usage is TRBJ1-1, with 7 bases lining up with TRBD1. Germline CDR1 is LNHNV and CDR2 is YYDKDF (reference sequence). The length of the CDR3 is 17 residues. V was clipped by 6 bases and J by 0 bases; unmatched bases: 13. The CDR3 sequence is CATRTTGQYFMNTEAFF. In DNA form, the CDR3 reads TGTGCCACCAGGACTACGGGACAGTACTTCATGAACACTGAAGCTTTCTTT.